Listed below are T cell receptor beta chains from one sample, sequenced in a study of shared clonotypes between healthy human individuals. Clones were read by immunoSEQ multiplex PCR, and TCRdb kept only the in-frame ones, dropping some. The sample has roughly 1 million clones; 60% to 80% are singletons. Sequencing input: memory CD4+ T cells sorted from blood. All receptors derive from a man aged 18-30 years in good health. Each CDR3 is given with its conserved first and last residue. D genes are given only for firm matches. The listing skips clone size in some rows; elsewhere it reads once, few, many or a size class.

CDR3 DNA,CDR3 protein,clone size,D gene,J gene,V gene
TGTGCCAGCAGTTACAGGGAAAGGAATGGCTACACCTTC,CASSYRERNGYTF,few,.,TRBJ1-2,TRBV6-5
TGTGCCAGCAGCCTCGACAGTACTAACTATGGCTACACCTTC,CASSLDSTNYGYTF,.,.,TRBJ1-2,TRBV7-9
TGTGCCAGCAGCCAATCCGCTCCCACCGGGGAGCTGTTTTTT,CASSQSAPTGELFF,.,.,TRBJ2-2,TRBV11-3
TGCGCCAGCAGCCAAGAAGCGGGACAGAAGAGCTATGGCTACACCTTC,CASSQEAGQKSYGYTF,.,TRBD1,TRBJ1-2,TRBV4-3
TGTGCCATCAGTGATTCTAGGCAGGGCGGTCAAAAACTGTTTTTT,CAISDSRQGGQKLFF,.,.,TRBJ1-4,TRBV10-3
TGTGCCAGCAGCCCCGGACAGGTAGACACAGATACGCAGTATTTT,CASSPGQVDTDTQYF,.,TRBD1,TRBJ2-3,TRBV5-8
TGCGCCAGCAGCCGGGCGGGACAGGGGGACGAGCAGTACTTC,CASSRAGQGDEQYF,once,TRBD1,TRBJ2-7,TRBV5-1
TGTGCCAGCTCACCACCGAATGTGGGACACACCGGGGAGCTGTTTTTT,CASSPPNVGHTGELFF,.,.,TRBJ2-2,TRBV18
TGCGCCAGCAGTGGTGGGTTTAGAGAGACCCAGTACTTC,CASSGGFRETQYF,few,.,TRBJ2-5,TRBV5-1
TGTGCCAGTAGTATTACGGAGGGTCGGGAAAAACTGTTTTTT,CASSITEGREKLFF,few,.,TRBJ1-4,TRBV19
TGTGCCAGTAGTATCCGGGGGGTAAACGAAGCTTTCTTT,CASSIRGVNEAFF,few,.,TRBJ1-1,TRBV19
TGTGCCAGCAGCTATGGGACTAGCGGGAGCAGGTCCTACGAGCAGTACTTC,CASSYGTSGSRSYEQYF,.,TRBD2,TRBJ2-7,TRBV5-4
TGTGCCAGCAGCGCGAGGGGACTAGCGGGATCCGAGCAGTACTTC,CASSARGLAGSEQYF,.,TRBD2,TRBJ2-7,TRBV9
TGTGCCAGCAGAGTTAACACTGAAGCTTTCTTT,CASRVNTEAFF,few,.,TRBJ1-1,TRBV28
TGTGCCAGCAGTGAAGATCCGGGCCAAGCTTTCTTT,CASSEDPGQAFF,.,.,TRBJ1-1,TRBV6-1
TGTGCCAGCACCTTGACAGGCCTGAACACCGGGGAGCTGTTTTTT,CASTLTGLNTGELFF,.,.,TRBJ2-2,TRBV6-1
TGTGCCAGCACCGGGGGGGCCTACGAGCAGTACTTC,CASTGGAYEQYF,few,TRBD2,TRBJ2-7,TRBV6-1
TGCAGTGCTCTAGATTACGAGCAGTACTTC,CSALDYEQYF,.,.,TRBJ2-7,TRBV20-1
TGTGCCAGTTCCTCTGGAAACACCATATATTTT,CASSSGNTIYF,few,.,TRBJ1-3,TRBV18
TGTGCCAGCTCAACTAGGAACAGTCCAATGAACACTGAAGCTTTCTTT,CASSTRNSPMNTEAFF,.,.,TRBJ1-1,TRBV18
TGCAGTGCTAGAGATTGGGAGACGTTCTTC,CSARDWETFF,many,.,TRBJ2-1,TRBV20-1
TGTGCCAGCAGTTTAACAGGGAGCTCCTACGAGCAGTACTTC,CASSLTGSSYEQYF,.,.,TRBJ2-7,TRBV7-2
TGTGCCAGCACTGGACAGTCCTATAATTCACCCCTCCACTTT,CASTGQSYNSPLHF,few,.,TRBJ1-6,TRBV6-1
TGCGCCAGCAGCTTGGAGGACAGGGACTATGGCTACACCTTC,CASSLEDRDYGYTF,.,TRBD1,TRBJ1-2,TRBV5-1
TGTGCCAGCAGCGCATTCTTGGGTAGGACGCAGTATTTT,CASSAFLGRTQYF,.,.,TRBJ2-3,TRBV5-6
TGTGCCAGCAGCTTAGGGTCGGGTCCTCAGAGCTACAATGAGCAGTTCTTC,CASSLGSGPQSYNEQFF,.,.,TRBJ2-1,TRBV11-3
TGTGCCAGCAGCACGGTGACAGACTATGGCTACACCTTC,CASSTVTDYGYTF,few,.,TRBJ1-2,TRBV5-4
TGCGCCAGCAGCCTGGAGGACCCCGGACTAGCGGGGGGAAAAAGCTACGAGCAGTACTTC,CASSLEDPGLAGGKSYEQYF,few,TRBD2,TRBJ2-7,TRBV5-1
TGTGCCAGCAGCTTAGTTTCGGGGACTGAAGCTTTCTTT,CASSLVSGTEAFF,.,.,TRBJ1-1,TRBV9
TGTGCCAGCAGCTTATTCCCAAGAACTGAAGCTTTCTTT,CASSLFPRTEAFF,.,.,TRBJ1-1,TRBV7-2
TGTGCCAGCAGCTCCCAGACAGACAACCCGAGGCCCCAGCATTTT,CASSSQTDNPRPQHF,few,.,TRBJ1-5,TRBV21-1